This T cell receptor beta chain came from a study of neoadjuvant nivolumab and ipilimumab in lung cancer. On the study more broadly: Nivolumab 3 mg/kg was given days 1, 15 and 29, plus ipilimumab 1 mg/kg day 1 in combination.

This CDR3 has 17 amino acids. Trimming removed 6 bases at V and 2 bases at J, with 18 bases between. Germline V lookup: CDR1 SGHRS, CDR2 YFSETQ. Generated by immunoSEQ multiplex PCR, the TCRdb table keeps only in-frame clones and is missing some. The sample records about 30,000 clones, about 92% being singletons. The material was peripheral blood, obtained after neoadjuvant nivolumab, alone or with ipilimumab, at or shortly before surgery. The rearrangement joins TRBV5-1 to TRBJ2-6, with D perhaps matching TRBD1 (6 bases). The source of this sequence is an adult with non-small cell lung cancer. The CDR3 DNA is TGCGCCAGCACCCCACCCCCTCAGGGGACTGGGGCCAACGTCCTGACTTTC. It codes for CASTPPPQGTGANVLTF. Using reference TRBV5-1 and TRBJ2-6 for the parts outside the CDR3, the full variable domain is KAGVTQTPRYLIKTRGQQVTLSCSPISGHRSVSWYQQTPGQGLQFLFEYFSETQRNKGNFPGRFSGRQFSNSRSEMNVSTLELGDSALYLCASTPPPQGTGANVLTFGAGSRLTVL.